This T cell receptor (beta chain) was profiled in a study of blood T cell repertoires in COVID-19 (dated by TCRdb to 2020 to 2022). Study-wide context: Collaborator samples came from the United States, Italy and Spain and covered acute and convalescent phases of COVID-19. The material from the prospective study consisted of cDNA or gDNA derived from T cells, B-cell-depleted T cells, or PBMCs. Deeply sampled blood TCRbeta repertoires from subjects exposed to, actively infected with, or recovered from COVID-19 were included in the dataset. The repertoires were released in a freely available public database meant as a resource for research on the immune response to SARS-CoV-2. The samples were drawn from the first 160 participants of the ongoing ImmuneRACE study and from 1,254 subjects provided by 6 global collaborators. A de-identified subject ID, COVID-19 status, age in years and sex were almost always included in the sample metadata. Where HLA class I and class II types were available, the types were taken from metadata supplied by the sample provider, not from assay-based typing. General study outcomes and caveats: The quantity of clinical and demographic metadata differed by source and by participant and was supplied without curation.

Collaborating institutions collected whole blood in K2EDTA tubes following their own protocols. For TCRbeta analysis, collaborators shipped samples as frozen whole blood, isolated PBMCs, or DNA extracted from either of those sample types. In regard to this clone: What antigen it recognizes has not been identified. Nothing much larger sits one base from this clone, and base qualities are not available.

TCRbeta CDR3 regions were amplified from genomic DNA by means of the immunoSEQ Assay, a bias-controlled multiplex PCR. On the study's bioinformatics: The number of nucleated cells in each sample was estimated by amplification of reference gene primers within the assay. Sequence reads were collapsed and filtered to measure the absolute abundance of every unique TCRbeta CDR3 rearrangement. For each sample, productive Simpson clonality was calculated by taking the square root of Simpson's diversity index across productive rearrangements. The source is immuneACCESS, and TCRdb retained only in-frame sequences with V and J called. Part of the clones is not carried over; for the studies checked, unresolved V genes explain less than half of this, and the remainder is unexplained. The DNA was the basis for D and trimming; V, J and clone size are from that table. The sample data list 150,000 to 200,000 clones, and 90% of these were observed just once. Approximately 0.64% of the sample lies in the top ten.

Sequencing input: peripheral blood. The sequence was collected from a man over 45 with acute or convalescent COVID-19.

CDR3 protein: CASRTSGNPGYTF. Here is the DNA: TGTGCCAGCAGGACCTCCGGGAATCCTGGCTACACCTTC. The rearranged segments are TRBV12-3 or TRBV12-4 and TRBJ1-2, with the D gene not clear enough to name. V and J lose 6 bases and 7 bases, and a span of 15 bases separates them. From the cysteine through the phenylalanine, the CDR3 covers 13 amino acids. Here the CDR3 DNA is all that survives: 39 bases in frame from base 1.